This TCR beta chain emerged from a study of blood T cell repertoires in COVID-19. Study overall: Sources were T cells, B-cell-depleted T cells, or PBMCs; the material itself was cDNA or gDNA.

The data were produced by immunoSEQ multiplex PCR, yet TCRdb's version contains in-frame clones alone and is incomplete. The sample yields about 480,000 clones, 89% seen once. Seattle enrolled patients during active infection and tracked them longitudinally. Between the trimmed V and J ends, which lost 6 bases and 4 bases, there was a span of 12 bases. This CDR3 contains 14 residues. Germline V gives CDR1 MNHEY, CDR2 SVGAGI. This rearrangement joins TRBV6-5 to TRBJ2-2; the D gene is possibly TRBD1 (5 bases). The sequence derives from a man aged 18 to 30 with COVID-19, enrolled during active disease. The sample taken for sequencing was peripheral blood. Here the CDR3 DNA reads TGTGCCAGCAGCCAAACAGGTTTCACCGGGGAGCTGTTTTTT. It encodes CASSQTGFTGELFF.